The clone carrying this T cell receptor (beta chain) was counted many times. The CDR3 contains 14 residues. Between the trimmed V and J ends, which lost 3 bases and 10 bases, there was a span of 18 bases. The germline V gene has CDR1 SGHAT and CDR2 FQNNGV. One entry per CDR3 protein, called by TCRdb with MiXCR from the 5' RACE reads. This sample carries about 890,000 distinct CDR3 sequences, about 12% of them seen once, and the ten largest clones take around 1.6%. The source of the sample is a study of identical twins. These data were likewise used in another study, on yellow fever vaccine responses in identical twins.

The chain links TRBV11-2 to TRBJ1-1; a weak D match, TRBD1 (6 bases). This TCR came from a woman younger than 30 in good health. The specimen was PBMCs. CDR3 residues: CASSLAGTGRGAFF. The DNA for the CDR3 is TGTGCCAGCAGCTTGGCGGGAACAGGGCGAGGAGCTTTCTTT. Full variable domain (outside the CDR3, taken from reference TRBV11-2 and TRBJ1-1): EAGVAQSPRYKIIEKRQSVAFWCNPISGHATLYWYQQILGQGPKLLIQFQNNGVVDDSQLPKDRFSAERLKGVDSTLKIQPAKLEDSAVYLCASSLAGTGRGAFFGQGTRLTVV.